This T cell receptor (beta chain) originates from a study of tumor-infiltrating lymphocytes in primary liver carcinoma. Study context: All patients had surgically resected primary liver carcinoma. Spanning 30 to 69 years of age, the patients were men and women. Findings of the study overall: Pairs comparing tumor with adjacent tissue or blood overlapped less than pairs drawn from tumor regions.

This CDR3 contains 14 residues. Unsorted whole blood supplied the RNA, and germline DNA was extracted too. In the case of this clonotype: Its cognate antigen is unknown. This may arise from a read error, as a much more abundant clone is one base away.

Production of TCR beta cDNA used around 500 ng total RNA together with a constant-region primer. Three-round nested multiplex PCR performed with slightly modified ARM-PCR produced the TCR beta libraries. It was with TRBV1-TRBV30 forward primers and a C-beta reverse primer that the first two PCR rounds were run, at about 9 cycles each. TCRdb called the multiplex PCR reads again in MiXCR, with one record for every CDR3 protein. The sample holds almost 200,000 distinct CDR3 sequences; about 61% are singletons and the top ten take roughly 7%. The specimen sequenced was peripheral blood. This chain joins TRBV12-3 or TRBV12-4 and TRBJ1-1; 7 nucleotides align to TRBD1. This receptor was identified in a woman aged 55-70 years with primary liver carcinoma and hepatitis B virus infection. Here the CDR3 DNA reads TGTGCCAGCAGTCGACAGGGTGGTGACACTGAAGCTTTATTT. Protein sequence: CASSRQGGDTEALF.